This record looks at one T cell receptor beta chain sequence and its context. This record belongs to a study of blood T cell repertoires in COVID-19. At the level of the study: Samples of COVID-19 (acute and convalescent) were obtained from the United States, Italy and Spain. Nucleic acid was either cDNA or gDNA, and it came from T cells, B-cell-depleted T cells, or PBMCs.

CDR3 size: 16 residues. Germline trimming cut 3 bases from V and 5 bases from J; bases unmatched to any gene: 9. Per the germline V gene, CDR1 is MGHRA and CDR2 is YSYEKL. Original methodology: Researchers report that nucleated cell counts were estimated from reference gene primer amplification. Profiled with immunoSEQ multiplex PCR; TCRdb holds only in-frame clones, not every one. V, J and clone size are taken as reported in that table, and D and trimming were inferred from the DNA itself. The data contain 200,000 or so clones, roughly nine tenths of them singletons. The sequence was collected from a man aged 70 or older with active or convalescent COVID-19. The chain has TRBV4-1 and TRBJ2-3, with TRBD1 matching over 9 bases. The sequenced sample consisted of peripheral blood. The CDR3 here is CASSQFRDREGDTQYF. CDR3 nucleotide sequence: TGCGCCAGCAGCCAGTTCCGGGACAGGGAAGGAGATACGCAGTATTTT.